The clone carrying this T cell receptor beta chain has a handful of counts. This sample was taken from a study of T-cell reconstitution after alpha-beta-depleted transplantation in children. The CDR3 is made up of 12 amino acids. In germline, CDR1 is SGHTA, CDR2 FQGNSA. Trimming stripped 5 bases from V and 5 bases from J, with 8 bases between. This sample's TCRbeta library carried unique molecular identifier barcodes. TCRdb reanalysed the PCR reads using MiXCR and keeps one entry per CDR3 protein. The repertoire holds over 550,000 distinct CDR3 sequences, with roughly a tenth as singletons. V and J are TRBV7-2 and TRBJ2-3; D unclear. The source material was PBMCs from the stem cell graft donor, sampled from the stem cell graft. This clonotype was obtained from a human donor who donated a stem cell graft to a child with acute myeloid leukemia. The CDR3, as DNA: TGTGCCAGCAGCCTCCTGGAAGATACGCAGTATTTT. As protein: CASSLLEDTQYF. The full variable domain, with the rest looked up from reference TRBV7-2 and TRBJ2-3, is GAGVSQSPSNKVTEKGKDVELRCDPISGHTALYWYRQSLGQGLEFLIYFQGNSAPDKSGLPSDRFSAERTGGSVSTLTIQRTQQEDSAVYLCASSLLEDTQYFGPGTRLTVL.